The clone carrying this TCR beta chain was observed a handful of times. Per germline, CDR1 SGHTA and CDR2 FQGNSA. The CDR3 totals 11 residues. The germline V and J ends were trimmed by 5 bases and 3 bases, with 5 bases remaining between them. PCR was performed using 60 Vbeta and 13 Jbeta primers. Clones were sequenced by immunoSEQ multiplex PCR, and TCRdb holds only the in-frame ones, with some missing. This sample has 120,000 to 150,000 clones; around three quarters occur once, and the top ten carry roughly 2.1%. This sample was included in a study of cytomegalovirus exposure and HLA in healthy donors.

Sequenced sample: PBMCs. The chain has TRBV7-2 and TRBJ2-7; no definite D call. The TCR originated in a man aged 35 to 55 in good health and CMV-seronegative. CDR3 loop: CASSLVYEQYF. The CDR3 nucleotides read TGTGCCAGCAGCCTCGTCTACGAGCAGTACTTC.